This TCR beta chain originates from a study of radiation and T cells in renal cell carcinoma. Documented time point: blood 4 weeks post-SBRT, at nephrectomy. Treatment denoted: 15 Gy SBRT to primary tumor, nephrectomy 4 weeks later. Nephrectomy followed 15 Gy stereotactic body radiation by 4 weeks. The method was immunoSEQ multiplex PCR; TCRdb's version includes in-frame clones alone and lacks a portion of them. The repertoire holds about 74,000 clones, with about 88% as singletons. The V gene's germline CDR1 is LNHDA and CDR2 SQIVND (reference sequence). J was trimmed by 8 bases and V by 6 bases; bases with no gene match: 6. This CDR3 spans 13 amino acids.

Here the sequenced sample was blood, taken from a patient whose treatment included radiotherapy and nephrectomy. V is TRBV19 and J is TRBJ2-1, with TRBD1 identical over 8 bases. The TCR sequence derives from a woman in her sixties or seventies with renal cell carcinoma. The CDR3 DNA reads as TGTGCCAGTAGCCGGGCAGGGGGCGATGAGCAGTTCTTC. Protein sequence: CASSRAGGDEQFF.